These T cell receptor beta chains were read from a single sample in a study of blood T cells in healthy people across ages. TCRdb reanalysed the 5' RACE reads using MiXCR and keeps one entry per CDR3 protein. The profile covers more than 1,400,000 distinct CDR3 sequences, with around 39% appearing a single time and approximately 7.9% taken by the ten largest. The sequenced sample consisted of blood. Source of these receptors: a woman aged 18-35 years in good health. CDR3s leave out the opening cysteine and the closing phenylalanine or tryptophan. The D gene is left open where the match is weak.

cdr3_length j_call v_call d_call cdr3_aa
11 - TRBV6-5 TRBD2 ASSGTSEGTQY
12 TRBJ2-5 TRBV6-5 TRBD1 ASSDRGGKETQY
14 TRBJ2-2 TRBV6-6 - ASSPRQAKNTGELF
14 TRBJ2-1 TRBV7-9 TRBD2 ASSFSGRAFYNEQF
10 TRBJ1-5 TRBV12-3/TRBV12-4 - ASSLYRQPQH
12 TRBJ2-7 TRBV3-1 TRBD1 ASSPRPRGYEQY
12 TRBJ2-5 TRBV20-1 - SARDQQAQETQY
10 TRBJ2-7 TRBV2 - ASQGDNYEQY
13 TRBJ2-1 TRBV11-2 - ASSLRDTIYNEQF
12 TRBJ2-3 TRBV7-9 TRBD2 AGTGTSDTDTQY
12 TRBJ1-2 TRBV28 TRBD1 ASSLGRGAYGYT
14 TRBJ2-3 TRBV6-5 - ASSPRRQLYTDTQY
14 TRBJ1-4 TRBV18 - ASSRNERSEREKLF
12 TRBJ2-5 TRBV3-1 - ASSPGFLAVTQY
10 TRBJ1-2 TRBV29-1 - SVVDTNYGYT
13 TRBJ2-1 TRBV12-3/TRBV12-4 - ASSLGAGVYNEQF